The 10 T cell receptor beta chains below all came from one sample that was sequenced in a study of blood T cell repertoires in COVID-19. The repertoire was sequenced with immunoSEQ multiplex PCR; TCRdb's copy has only in-frame clones and lacks some. The data show around 140,000 clones, 70% to 85% seen once. Specimen: peripheral blood. The receptors were sampled from a man between 60 and 70 years old with active or convalescent COVID-19.

The genes are TRBV7-2 and TRBJ2-1; 10 positions agree with TRBD2. The CDR3 consists of 15 residues. Germline V gene data show CDR1 as SGHTA and CDR2 as FQGNSA. V gave up 5 bases and J gave up 5 bases; unmatched junction bases: 6. The CDR3 DNA is TGTGCCAGCAGCCCGAGCGGGGGGGCCCACAATGAGCAGTTCTTC. Its translation: CASSPSGGAHNEQFF. Filled out from reference TRBV7-2 and TRBJ2-1, the complete variable domain reads GAGVSQSPSNKVTEKGKDVELRCDPISGHTALYWYRQSLGQGLEFLIYFQGNSAPDKSGLPSDRFSAERTGGSVSTLTIQRTQQEDSAVYLCASSPSGGAHNEQFFGPGTRLTVL.

This chain joins TRBV6-1 and TRBJ1-1; D unresolved. CDR3 size: 13 residues. Trimming left V 1 base short and J 2 bases short, with 5 bases between. Germline V CDR1 and CDR2: MNHNS, SASEGT. CDR3 amino acids: CASSEVTNTEAFF. The DNA for the CDR3 is TGTGCCAGCAGTGAAGTCACTAACACTGAAGCTTTCTTT.

V gene TRBV4-1 combines with J gene TRBJ2-7; 10 bases are shared with TRBD2. The CDR3 has 15 amino acids. V shed 1 base, J shed 3 bases, and the junction held 3 bases outside the gene matches. Germline assignment: CDR1 MGHRA and CDR2 YSYEKL. The CDR3 is CASSQGTSGFYEQYV. As DNA, the CDR3 is TGCGCCAGCAGCCAAGGGACTAGCGGTTTCTACGAGCAGTACGTC.

The chain is built from TRBV6-5 and TRBJ1-1; D is uncertain. The CDR3 contains 13 residues. The germline gives CDR1 MNHEY, CDR2 SVGAGI. The ends were cut back, 7 bases at V and 4 bases at J, with 13 bases in the middle. The CDR3 sequence: CASIKLDATEAFF. As DNA, the CDR3 is TGTGCCAGCATCAAACTAGATGCCACTGAAGCTTTCTTT.

The gene calls are TRBV11-3 and TRBJ2-1; 8 bases map to TRBD2. The CDR3 covers 14 residues. V shed 7 bases, J shed 5 bases, and the junction held 7 bases outside the gene matches. CDR1 and CDR2 (germline): SGHNT, YENEEA. This chain's CDR3 is CASKSGGGDNEQFF. CDR3 sequence (DNA): TGTGCCAGCAAGTCGGGAGGGGGAGACAATGAGCAGTTCTTC.

The chain employs TRBV11-2 and TRBJ1-2; 7 bases are shared with TRBD1. From germline, CDR1 is SGHAT and CDR2 FQNNGV. The CDR3 extends over 14 amino acids. The V gene end was trimmed by 4 bases and the J gene end by 7 bases; junction bases not matched to a gene: 9. CDR3 coding DNA: TGTGCCAGCAGCTCAATACGACAGGGCTCTGGCTACACCTTC. Its protein is CASSSIRQGSGYTF. Variable domain in full (rest from reference TRBV11-2 and TRBJ1-2): EAGVAQSPRYKIIEKRQSVAFWCNPISGHATLYWYQQILGQGPKLLIQFQNNGVVDDSQLPKDRFSAERLKGVDSTLKIQPAKLEDSAVYLCASSSIRQGSGYTFGSGTRLTVV.

The rearrangement links TRBV10-3 to TRBJ2-2; TRBD1 agrees at 7 bases. CDR1 is ENHRY, CDR2 SYGVKD, per germline. Unmatched junction bases numbered 3, after V lost 6 bases and J lost 2 bases. The CDR3 consists of 14 residues. As DNA, the CDR3 is TGTGCCATCAGCCGGGACAGCAACACCGGGGAGCTGTTTTTT. This encodes CAISRDSNTGELFF.

This rearrangement joins TRBV7-2 to TRBJ1-1; TRBD1 matches at 7 bases. Germline V gene data show CDR1 as SGHTA and CDR2 as FQGNSA. The CDR3 loop spans 12 amino acids. The trim removed 7 bases at V and 5 bases at J, leaving 4 bases unmatched. The CDR3 loop reads CASTQGGTEAFF. The CDR3 nucleotides are TGTGCCAGCACCCAGGGGGGAACTGAAGCTTTCTTT.

The chain couples TRBV2 to TRBJ2-7, with D unresolved. CDR1 and CDR2 (germline): SNHLY, FYNNEI. The CDR3 runs to 14 residues. Trimming took off 6 bases at V and 0 bases at J, with 12 bases between the two ends. The CDR3 DNA sequence: TGTGCCAGCAGCGCCACCGGGTCCTCCTACGAGCAGTACTTC. Translated, it gives CASSATGSSYEQYF.

The DNA for the CDR3 is TGTGCCAGCAGCTTGGGACAGGGGGTCACTGAAGCTTTCTTT. This translates into CASSLGQGVTEAFF. The chain recombines TRBV5-5 with TRBJ1-1, with TRBD1 matching 9 bases. The CDR3 extends over 14 amino acids. V trimming: 0 bases; J trimming: 4 bases; junction bases outside the gene matches: 1. Germline CDR1 SGHKS, CDR2 YYEKEE (reference sequence).